This T cell receptor beta chain was sequenced during a study of OX40 agonist ivuxolimab in advanced cancers. For the wider study: The costimulatory receptor OX40 (CD134) was targeted by ivuxolimab, a fully human IgG2 agonistic monoclonal antibody. Intravenous ivuxolimab was administered to patients every 2 weeks at six dose levels: 0.01, 0.1, 0.3, 1.5, 3 and 10 mg/kg. Of the roughly 54 patients in dose escalation, 19 had hepatocellular carcinoma, approximately 15 had melanoma, 9 had renal cell carcinoma and 9 had head and neck cancer. In the dose-escalation cohort, more than 75% of patients were male, and the mean age was about 55 years, with a range of about 20 to 79. Prior anti-PD-1, anti-PD-L1 or anti-CTLA-4 therapy was permitted, and checkpoint inhibitors had been received by around 40% of dose-escalation patients. Partial responses were achieved by three dose-escalation patients, of whom one had hepatocellular carcinoma and two had cutaneous melanoma. The point of sequencing TCRbeta in the periphery was to test whether ivuxolimab changed TCR sequence diversity and drove clonal T-cell expansion. The paper reports the monotherapy dose-escalation portion (N = 52 patients) of the phase I ivuxolimab trial. General conclusions and limits of the study: Low levels of normalized T-cell clonal expansion were also seen in some nonresponding patients. At doses of 0.1 to 3.0 mg/kg, clonal expansion of both CD4+ and CD8+ blood T cells was observed from baseline to week 6. Partial responders in the 0.1-3.0 mg/kg groups had among the lowest normalized peripheral clonal expansion, especially among CD8+ T cells. Which antigens the clonally expanded peripheral T cells were specific for was not determined. After ivuxolimab, more expanded clones were found on average in CD8+ T cells than in CD4+ T cells.

Patients with a history of autoimmune disease or receiving systemic immunosuppression were excluded from the trial. Peripheral blood for TCR sequencing was collected from all dose cohorts at baseline, on cycle 4 day 1, and on cycle 7 day 1. The samples were taken from a phase I, first-in-human, multicenter, open-label dose-escalation trial of ivuxolimab. Adults with locally advanced or metastatic melanoma, renal cell carcinoma, hepatocellular carcinoma or head and neck squamous cell carcinoma were enrolled in the trial. Before TCR sequencing, CD4+ T cells and CD8+ T cells were sorted from peripheral blood as separate populations. To sequence the TCRbeta CDR3 region, genomic DNA was isolated from the sorted cells. TCRbeta CDR3 regions were sequenced using the immunoSEQ Assay. TCRdb stores this immuneACCESS table with in-frame sequences only. Part of the clones is absent; in the studies checked, under half of the shortfall reflects unresolved V genes, and no reason is known for the rest. The sample contains tens of thousands of clones, 84% of them found a single time. The ten largest clones capture less than 9.5% of the sample.

Turning to this clone: Its antigen is unknown. Per-base quality was not reported, and no clone a single base away is much larger than it.

Sequencing was performed on CD4+ or CD8+ T cells sorted from blood, taken in a trial of the OX40 agonist ivuxolimab. This sequence originates from an adult with an advanced solid tumor such as melanoma, head and neck, liver or kidney cancer.

The DNA reads as follows: TGCGCCAGCAGCATGAGACTAGCGGGCCCCCTGGGGACGCAGTATTTT. This translates into CASSMRLAGPLGTQYF. The rearranged chain carries TRBV5-1 and TRBJ2-3; TRBD2 fits 10 bases in the junction. V is cut back by 4 bases and J by 9 bases, with 14 bases in the junction unmatched. The CDR3 starts with the cysteine, ends with the phenylalanine, and has 16 residues. Only the CDR3 region is kept as DNA, spanning 48 bases read in frame from base 1. Based on the germline V gene, the CDR1 and CDR2 sequences are SGHRS and YFSETQ. When the CDR3 is completed using the reference TRBV5-1 and TRBJ2-3 genes on either side, the full variable domain is KAGVTQTPRYLIKTRGQQVTLSCSPISGHRSVSWYQQTPGQGLQFLFEYFSETQRNKGNFPGRFSGRQFSNSRSEMNVSTLELGDSALYLCASSMRLAGPLGTQYFGPGTRLTVL.